Listed here are 11 T cell receptor beta chains from one sample, sequenced in a study of blood T cell repertoires in COVID-19. Sequenced by immunoSEQ multiplex PCR; TCRdb stores in-frame clones only, minus some. The data contain roughly 230,000 clones, roughly 90% of them singletons. Sequenced sample: PBMCs or T cells enriched from blood (not recorded which). Source of these receptors: a woman aged 25 to 39 with acute COVID-19.

The rearrangement joins TRBV27 to TRBJ2-2; tentatively, D is TRBD1 (6 bases). CDR3 length equals 19 residues. Trimming left V 5 bases short and J 0 bases short, with 22 bases between. Germline CDR1 and CDR2: MNHEY and SMNVEV (reference sequence). The CDR3 DNA sequence: TGTGCCAGCAGTCCACCGCTCTACACAGGGATCGCGAACACCGGGGAGCTGTTTTTT. As protein: CASSPPLYTGIANTGELFF.

The V and J genes are TRBV5-6 and TRBJ1-2; perhaps TRBD1 as D (6 bases). Per the germline V gene, CDR1 is SGHDT and CDR2 is YYEEEE. This CDR3 has 13 residues. V gave up 6 bases and J gave up 5 bases, with 14 bases separating them. As DNA, the CDR3 is TGTGCCAGCACCAAAGGGGGTGCTTATGGCTACACCTTC. It is translated as CASTKGGAYGYTF.

This clone appeared a single time. The rearrangement uses TRBV5-1 and TRBJ2-1, with 10 bases matching TRBD1. Losses at the gene ends were 5 bases for V and 6 bases for J; bases not matched to a gene: 8. The germline CDR1 and CDR2 sequences are SGHRS and YFSETQ. The CDR3 runs 15 residues. CDR3: CASSYGTGASNEQFF. CDR3 coding DNA: TGCGCCAGCAGTTACGGGACAGGGGCCTCCAATGAGCAGTTCTTC.

The chain carries TRBV7-6 and TRBJ2-3, with 8 bases fitting TRBD2. Looked up from germline, CDR1 is SGHVS and CDR2 is FNYEAQ. The CDR3 spans 15 residues. V lost 5 bases to trimming and J lost 2 bases; unmatched junction nucleotides: 6. CDR3 region: CASSPPGGPTDTQYF. CDR3 DNA sequence: TGTGCCAGCAGCCCGCCGGGGGGGCCCACAGATACGCAGTATTTT. Drawing the rest from reference TRBV7-6 and TRBJ2-3, the complete variable domain is GAGVSQSPRYKVTKRGQDVALRCDPISGHVSLYWYRQALGQGPEFLTYFNYEAQQDKSGLPNDRFSAERPEGSISTLTIQRTEQRDSAMYRCASSPPGGPTDTQYFGPGTRLTVL.

This clone has more than one count but fewer than ten. The chain joins TRBV3-1 (or the pseudogene TRBV3-2) to TRBJ1-1; the D is unclear. Germline lookup yields CDR1 LGHDT and CDR2 YNNKEL (reference sequence). Trimming took off 0 bases at V and 7 bases at J, with 6 bases between the two ends. This CDR3 comprises 12 residues. Here the CDR3 reads CASSQESFEAFF. The CDR3 DNA sequence: TGTGCCAGCAGCCAAGAGTCCTTTGAAGCTTTCTTT.

The chain is built from TRBV6-5 and TRBJ2-1, with D possibly being TRBD1 (5 bases). V lost 2 bases and J lost 6, with 14 bases in between. Germline CDR1 is MNHEY and CDR2 is SVGAGI. This CDR3 contains 15 residues. The CDR3 bases are TGTGCCAGCAGTTACAGACCACATGGGGCCAATGAGCAGTTCTTC. Amino acids: CASSYRPHGANEQFF.

V gene TRBV5-1 combines with J gene TRBJ2-6; D ambiguous. CDR3 length: 15 residues. Germline V gene sequence: CDR1 SGHRS, CDR2 YFSETQ. V was shortened by 2 bases and J by 0 bases, with 6 bases between the two germline ends. This CDR3 is CASSFTDSGANVLTF. CDR3 coding DNA: TGCGCCAGCAGCTTCACAGACTCTGGGGCCAACGTCCTGACTTTC.

This clone was detected once. The chain joins TRBV6-2 or TRBV6-3 to TRBJ2-1; TRBD2 matches at 7 bases. Germline-derived CDR1 and CDR2 are MNHEY and SVGEGT. This CDR3 contains 15 residues. Trimming removed 6 bases from V and 8 bases from J; junction bases left unmatched: 13. This CDR3 reads CASSLPPGGSHEQFF. The CDR3 DNA sequence: TGTGCCAGCAGCCTCCCCCCGGGGGGTAGCCATGAGCAGTTCTTC.

This rearrangement joins TRBV5-6 to TRBJ2-2; no firm D call. V shed 2 bases and J shed 3 bases, with 11 bases lying between them. This CDR3 comprises 15 residues. CDR1 SGHDT and CDR2 YYEEEE come from the germline V gene. The CDR3, as DNA: TGTGCCAGCAGCTTTCGTCCCTTTTACACCGGGGAGCTGTTTTTT. Protein: CASSFRPFYTGELFF.

The rearrangement links TRBV18 to TRBJ1-4; TRBD1 is a possible D gene (5 bases). The CDR3 contains 13 residues. V lost 2 bases and J 8 bases, leaving 9 bases between the germline ends. The germline V gene has CDR1 KGHSH and CDR2 LQKENI. The CDR3 DNA follows: TGTGCCAGCTCACCAGGGGCGCCGGAAAAACTGTTTTTT. Protein product: CASSPGAPEKLFF.

The rearrangement links TRBV6-5 to TRBJ1-1; D remains ambiguous. CDR3 length: 15 amino acids. Trimming shortened V by 5 bases and J by 1 base, and 14 bases separated the two germline ends. Germline V gene data show CDR1 as MNHEY and CDR2 as SVGAGI. For the CDR3, the DNA is TGTGCCAGCAGTCTCGTTGCGGGCTCGAACACTGAAGCTTTCTTT. This translates into CASSLVAGSNTEAFF.